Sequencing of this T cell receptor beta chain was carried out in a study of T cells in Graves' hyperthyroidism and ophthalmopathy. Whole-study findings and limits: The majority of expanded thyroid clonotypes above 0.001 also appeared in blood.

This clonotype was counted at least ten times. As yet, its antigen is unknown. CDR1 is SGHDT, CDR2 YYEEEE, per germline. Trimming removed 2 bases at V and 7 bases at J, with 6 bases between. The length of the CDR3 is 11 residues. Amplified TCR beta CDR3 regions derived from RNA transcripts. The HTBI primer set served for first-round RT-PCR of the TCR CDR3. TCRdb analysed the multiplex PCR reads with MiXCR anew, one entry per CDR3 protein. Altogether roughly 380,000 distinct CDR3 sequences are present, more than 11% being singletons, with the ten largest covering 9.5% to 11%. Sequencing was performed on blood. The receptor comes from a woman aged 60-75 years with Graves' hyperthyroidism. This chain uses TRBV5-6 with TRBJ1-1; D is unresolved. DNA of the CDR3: TGTGCCAGCAGCTTATCGGATGAAGCTTTCTTT. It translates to CASSLSDEAFF.